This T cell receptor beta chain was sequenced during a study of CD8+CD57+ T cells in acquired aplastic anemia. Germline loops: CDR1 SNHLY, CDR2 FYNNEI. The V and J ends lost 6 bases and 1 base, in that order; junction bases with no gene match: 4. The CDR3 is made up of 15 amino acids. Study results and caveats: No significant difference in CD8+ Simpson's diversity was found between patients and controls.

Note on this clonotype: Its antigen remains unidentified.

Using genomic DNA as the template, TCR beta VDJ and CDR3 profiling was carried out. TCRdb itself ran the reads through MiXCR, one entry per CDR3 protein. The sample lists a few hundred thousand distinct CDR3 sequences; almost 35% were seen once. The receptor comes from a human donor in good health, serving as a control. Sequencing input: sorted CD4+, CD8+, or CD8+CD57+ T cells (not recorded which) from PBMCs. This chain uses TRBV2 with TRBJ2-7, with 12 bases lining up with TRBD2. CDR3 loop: CASRRTSGASYEQYF. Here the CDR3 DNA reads TGTGCCAGCAGAAGGACTAGCGGGGCATCCTACGAGCAGTACTTC.